This T cell receptor (beta chain) is drawn from a study of shared clonotypes between healthy human individuals. Study-level results: The rarefaction results pointed to incomplete sorted-subset sequencing despite large depth.

CD8 cells classed as naive were CD45RO-negative and positively selected for CCR7, excluding terminally differentiated effector memory CD45RA+ cells. Sequencing used immunoSEQ multiplex PCR; TCRdb keeps in-frame clones, though not all of them. The sample consists of 500,000 to 700,000 clones, roughly 95% of them appearing once. Remarks on this clone: Its antigen is still unknown.

V shed 5 bases, J shed 3 bases, and the junction held 7 bases outside the gene matches. The germline gives CDR1 MNHEY, CDR2 SMNVEV (reference sequence). The CDR3 totals 14 residues. The rearrangement joins TRBV27 to TRBJ2-7; 7 positions agree with TRBD2. The clonotype originates from a woman aged 25-40 years in good health. What was sequenced was naive CD8+ T cells sorted from blood. DNA for the CDR3: TGTGCCAGCAGTGCAGGACTAGACTACTACGAGCAGTACTTC. Translated: CASSAGLDYYEQYF.